This is a list of T cell receptor beta chains from one sample in a study of identical twins. TCRdb re-analysed the 5' RACE reads in MiXCR, keeping a single row per CDR3 protein. The profile shows roughly 700,000 distinct CDR3 sequences, 8.5% to 9.5% of them singletons. This sample was also put to use in a study of yellow fever vaccine responses in identical twins.

Sequenced: PBMCs. The source of these receptors is a woman aged 18-29 years in good health. The conserved cysteine and the conserved F or W are not part of the CDR3 here. A row's size may be missing; if present it is once, few, many or a size class.

j_gene	abundance	v_gene	CDR3aa
TRBJ1-2	few	TRBV4-2	ASSQDPRPGQGSDGYT
TRBJ2-7	few	TRBV29-1	SVYRGYEQY
TRBJ2-2	few	TRBV5-1	ASSTGQGGAGELF
TRBJ2-7	many	TRBV15	ATSILRSGGTYEQY
TRBJ1-1	-	TRBV6-5	ASSYSNLVGAQAF
TRBJ2-2	-	TRBV11-2	ASSYSGRLNTGELF
TRBJ2-5	-	TRBV5-5	ASSLGREYQETQY
TRBJ2-1	few	TRBV12-3/TRBV12-4	ASSFLMEGSNEQF
TRBJ2-7	-	TRBV7-2	ASSPDRVNYEQY
TRBJ2-1	-	TRBV20-1	SAPYTWGNEQF
TRBJ2-5	-	TRBV10-3	AISELGRETQY
TRBJ1-3	many	TRBV21-1	ASSKAEDRGRSSGNTIY
TRBJ2-7	-	TRBV20-1	SARTGTGRYEQY
TRBJ2-6	-	TRBV6-2/TRBV6-3	ASTRMTGLISSGANVLT
TRBJ2-7	-	TRBV27	ASSSRLEYEQY
TRBJ1-5	few	TRBV15	ATSRDTNSNQPQH
TRBJ2-1	-	TRBV29-1	SVVGAPNEQF
TRBJ1-1	-	TRBV30	AWKEGTEAF
TRBJ1-1	-	TRBV20-1	SADKQGATEAF
TRBJ2-7	many	TRBV5-1	ASSLQFGVYEQY
TRBJ2-5	few	TRBV5-1	ASSLADSPETQY
TRBJ2-7	few	TRBV6-5	ASSYSRGAIRYEQY
TRBJ2-1	many	TRBV11-2	ASSSRPPSGSLSYNEQF
TRBJ2-7	few	TRBV5-6	ASSLRAGNRYEQY
TRBJ2-4	many	TRBV12-3/TRBV12-4	ASSFGGRGQGQIQY
TRBJ2-1	-	TRBV3-1	ASCQVAGDYNEQF